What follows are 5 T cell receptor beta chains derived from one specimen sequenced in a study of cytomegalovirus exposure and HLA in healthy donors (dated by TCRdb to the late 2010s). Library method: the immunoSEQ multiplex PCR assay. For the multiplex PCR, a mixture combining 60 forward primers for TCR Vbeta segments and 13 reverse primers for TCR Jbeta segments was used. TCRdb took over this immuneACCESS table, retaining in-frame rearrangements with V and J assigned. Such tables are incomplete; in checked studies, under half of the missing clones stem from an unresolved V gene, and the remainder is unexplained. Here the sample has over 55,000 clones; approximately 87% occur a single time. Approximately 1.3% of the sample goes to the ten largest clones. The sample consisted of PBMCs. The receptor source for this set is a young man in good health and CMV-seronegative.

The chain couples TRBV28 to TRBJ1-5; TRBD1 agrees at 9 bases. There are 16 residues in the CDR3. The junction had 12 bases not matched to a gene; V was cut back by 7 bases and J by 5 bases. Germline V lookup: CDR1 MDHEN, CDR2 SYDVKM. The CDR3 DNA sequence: TGTGCCAGCACAAAAGCCGGGGGGACAGGGTATCAGCCCCAGCATTTT. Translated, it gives CASTKAGGTGYQPQHF.

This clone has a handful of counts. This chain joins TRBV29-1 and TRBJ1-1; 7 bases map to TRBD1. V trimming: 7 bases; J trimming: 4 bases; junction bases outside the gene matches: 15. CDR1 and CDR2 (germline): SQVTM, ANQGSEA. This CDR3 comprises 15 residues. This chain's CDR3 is CSAYGTALRGTEAFF. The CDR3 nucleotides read TGCAGCGCCTATGGGACAGCCCTAAGGGGCACTGAAGCTTTCTTT.

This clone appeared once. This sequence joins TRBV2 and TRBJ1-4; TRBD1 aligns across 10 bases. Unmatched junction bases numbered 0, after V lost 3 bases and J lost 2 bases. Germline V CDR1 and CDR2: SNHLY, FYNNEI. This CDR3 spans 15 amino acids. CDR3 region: CASSEDRGTNEKLFF. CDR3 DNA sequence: TGTGCCAGCAGTGAGGACAGGGGGACTAATGAAAAACTGTTTTTT.

For the CDR3, the DNA is TGCGCCAGCGGACCACAGGGGCGCGAGCAGTACTTC. Protein: CASGPQGREQYF. The rearrangement uses TRBV4-1 and TRBJ2-7; 7 nucleotides align to TRBD1. The germline V gene has CDR1 MGHRA and CDR2 YSYEKL. This CDR3 is 12 amino acids long. V was clipped by 8 bases and J by 6 bases; unmatched bases: 7.

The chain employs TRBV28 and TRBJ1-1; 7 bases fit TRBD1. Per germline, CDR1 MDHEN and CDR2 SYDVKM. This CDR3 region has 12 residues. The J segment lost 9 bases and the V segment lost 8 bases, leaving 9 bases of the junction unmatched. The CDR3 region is CASYLAGGKAFF. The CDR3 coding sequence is TGTGCCAGCTATCTGGCAGGGGGTAAAGCTTTCTTT.